A single sample is the source of the 31 T cell receptor beta chains below, sequenced in a study of cytomegalovirus exposure and HLA in healthy donors. 13 Jbeta primers and 60 Vbeta primers were used for the PCR. Method: immunoSEQ multiplex PCR; TCRdb's copy keeps in-frame clones and lacks some. The sample shows roughly 100,000 clones, roughly 15% of them seen only once. The specimen was PBMCs. The source of these receptors is a female donor in good health and CMV-seronegative.

The sample holds a few counts of this clone. The chain combines TRBV5-6 with TRBJ2-7; no firm D call. The CDR3 is 13 residues long. Germline CDR1 reads SGHDT; CDR2 reads YYEEEE. Trimming left V 4 bases short and J 0 bases short, with 8 bases between. CDR3 residues: CASSLENSYEQYF. DNA of the CDR3: TGTGCCAGCAGCCTTGAGAACTCCTACGAGCAGTACTTC. Looking up the rest from reference TRBV5-6 and TRBJ2-7 gives the full variable domain: DAGVTQSPTHLIKTRGQQVTLRCSPKSGHDTVSWYQQALGQGPQFIFQYYEEEERQRGNFPDRFSGHQFPNYSSELNVNALLLGDSALYLCASSLENSYEQYFGPGTRLTVT.

This clone has a handful of counts. J is TRBJ1-2 and V is TRBV6-5; 7 bases agree with TRBD1. CDR1 is MNHEY, CDR2 SVGAGI, per germline. There are 13 residues in the CDR3. Trimming removed 4 bases from V and 8 bases from J; junction bases left unmatched: 7. The CDR3 reads CASSSTGSRGYTF. The CDR3 DNA sequence: TGTGCCAGCAGTTCGACAGGGTCTCGCGGCTACACCTTC.

This clone was detected a few times. The chain combines TRBV6-1 with TRBJ1-5; D is uncertain. The CDR3 spans 13 residues. Germline V gives CDR1 MNHNS, CDR2 SASEGT. V shed 7 bases and J shed 7 bases, with 14 bases lying between them. CDR3 residues: CASTLQAKQPQHF. CDR3 coding DNA: TGTGCCAGCACCCTGCAGGCTAAGCAGCCCCAGCATTTT.

The chain recombines TRBV18 with TRBJ2-7, with D tentatively TRBD2 (6 bases). Trimming took 0 bases from V and 3 from J, leaving 9 bases between them. The germline CDR1 and CDR2 sequences are KGHSH and LQKENI. There are 14 residues in the CDR3. In nucleotides, the CDR3 is TGTGCCAGCTCACCACCGGGGGGTTTCTACGAGCAGTACTTC. It specifies CASSPPGGFYEQYF.

This clone has more than one count but fewer than ten. V usage is TRBV4-1 and J usage is TRBJ2-7, with TRBD1 matching over 7 bases. Germline trimming cut 2 bases from V and 3 bases from J; bases unmatched to any gene: 1. Looked up from germline, CDR1 is MGHRA and CDR2 is YSYEKL. This CDR3 spans 13 amino acids. The CDR3 spells CASSQNRGYEQYF. CDR3 in DNA: TGCGCCAGCAGCCAAAACAGGGGCTACGAGCAGTACTTC.

The sample holds a few counts of this clone. The genes are TRBV29-1 and TRBJ1-2, with D maybe TRBD1 (5 bases). Germline V gives CDR1 SQVTM, CDR2 ANQGSEA. The CDR3 sequence is 11 residues long. Trimming took off 8 bases at V and 7 bases at J, with 14 bases between the two ends. The CDR3 region has the DNA TGCAGCCTAGGGGCAGGGCCTGGCTACACCTTC. Amino acids: CSLGAGPGYTF.

The chain combines TRBV30 with TRBJ1-2, with TRBD1 as a possible D gene (5 bases). CDR1 and CDR2 (germline): GTSNPN, SVGIG (reference sequence). The CDR3 has 14 amino acids. V lost 1 base to trimming and J lost 2 bases, with 11 bases between them. The CDR3 DNA reads TGTGCCTGGAGTGGTGGCAGGGTGAACTATGGCTACACCTTC. Its protein product is CAWSGGRVNYGYTF.

The chain carries TRBV29-1 and TRBJ2-2, with D perhaps matching TRBD2 (7 bases). V gave up 7 bases and J gave up 4 bases, with 16 bases separating them. CDR3 length: 14 residues. Germline values: CDR1 SQVTM, CDR2 ANQGSEA. The CDR3 region has the DNA TGCAGCGGTCGCGGGGGCGGCGGCACCGGGGAGCTGTTTTTT. It translates to CSGRGGGGTGELFF.

The gene calls are TRBV6-8 and TRBJ1-3; 9 bases agree with TRBD1. CDR1 MNHGY and CDR2 SAAAGT come from the germline V gene. This CDR3 spans 19 amino acids. V trimming: 0 bases; J trimming: 2 bases; junction bases outside the gene matches: 11. In DNA form, the CDR3 reads TGTGCCAGCAGTTACTCGATGGGACAGGGTACAATAGCTGGAAACACCATATATTTT. Translating it yields CASSYSMGQGTIAGNTIYF.

This clone came up a few times. The chain employs TRBV30 and TRBJ1-2; 9 nucleotides line up with TRBD1. The germline V gene has CDR1 GTSNPN and CDR2 SVGIG (reference sequence). Losses at the gene ends were 6 bases for V and 6 bases for J; bases not matched to a gene: 5. The CDR3 has 12 residues. In DNA, the CDR3 is TGTGCCTGTGACTGGGACAGGGATGGCTACACCTTC. This sequence encodes CACDWDRDGYTF.

The V gene is TRBV13, the J gene TRBJ1-2; maybe TRBD1 (6 bases). Germline V CDR1 and CDR2: PRHDT, FYEKMQ (reference sequence). V dropped 7 bases and J dropped 3 bases, with 15 bases sitting between them. The length of the CDR3 is 14 residues. The CDR3: CASNKQGPHYGYTF. DNA for the CDR3: TGTGCCAGCAACAAGCAGGGGCCCCACTATGGCTACACCTTC.

The chain recombines TRBV13 with TRBJ2-3; 11 bases are a match to TRBD1. The CDR3 loop spans 15 amino acids. Germline V lookup: CDR1 PRHDT, CDR2 FYEKMQ (reference sequence). The J segment lost 4 bases and the V segment lost 1 base, leaving 1 base of the junction unmatched. The CDR3 loop is CASSLAGQGADTQYF. The CDR3 DNA reads TGTGCCAGCAGCTTAGCGGGACAGGGGGCAGATACGCAGTATTTT.

The rearrangement joins TRBV28 to TRBJ2-7; 7 nucleotides line up with TRBD2. Trimming cost V 3 bases and J 4 bases; bases outside gene matches: 6. This CDR3 is 14 amino acids long. CDR1 and CDR2 from the germline V gene are MDHEN and SYDVKM. This chain's CDR3 is CASSFPREPYEQYF. CDR3 nucleotides: TGTGCCAGCAGTTTTCCGCGGGAGCCTTACGAGCAGTACTTC.

A few counts support this clone. The chain employs TRBV19 and TRBJ1-5; TRBD1 aligns across 11 bases. The CDR3 sequence is 17 residues long. Germline values: CDR1 LNHDA, CDR2 SQIVND (reference sequence). J was trimmed by 1 base and V by 4 bases; bases with no gene match: 6. This chain's CDR3 is CASSTLGTGGSNQPQHF. For the CDR3, the DNA is TGTGCCAGTAGTACCCTCGGGACAGGGGGAAGCAATCAGCCCCAGCATTTT.

The gene calls are TRBV9 and TRBJ2-5; D uncertain. V gave up 3 bases and J gave up 4 bases, with 13 bases separating them. CDR1 and CDR2 (germline): SGDLS, YYNGEE. The CDR3 covers 14 residues. The CDR3 here is CASSATLAAETQYF. The DNA of the CDR3 is TGTGCCAGCAGCGCCACCCTGGCGGCAGAGACCCAGTACTTC.

This chain joins TRBV6-4 and TRBJ2-7; possible D gene TRBD2, 5 bases. Trimming took off 6 bases at V and 6 bases at J, with 12 bases between the two ends. The CDR3 contains 12 residues. Germline V CDR1 and CDR2: MRHNA, SNTAGT. The CDR3 region has the DNA TGTGCCAGCAGGCTCCTAGAGGGCGAGCAGTACTTC. Residues: CASRLLEGEQYF.

The V and J genes are TRBV6-1 and TRBJ2-1; TRBD1 agrees at 11 bases. CDR1 MNHNS and CDR2 SASEGT come from the germline V gene. V dropped 7 bases and J dropped 9; count of bases not matched to a gene: 5. The CDR3 extends over 13 amino acids. This CDR3 is CASTGQGAGEQFF. In nucleotides, the CDR3 is TGTGCCAGCACAGGACAGGGGGCAGGTGAGCAGTTCTTC.

The genes are TRBV6-1 and TRBJ1-1, with D unclear. The CDR3 has 14 amino acids. V dropped 6 bases and J dropped 1 base, with 12 bases sitting between them. Germline loops: CDR1 MNHNS, CDR2 SASEGT. CDR3 in amino acids: CASRPAPGNTEAFF. The CDR3 bases are TGTGCCAGCAGGCCAGCGCCCGGGAACACTGAAGCTTTCTTT.

The table lists this clone with a few counts. This chain links TRBV9 with TRBJ1-1, with unresolved D. V lost 4 bases, J lost 1 base, and 11 bases lay in between. CDR3 length: 14 amino acids. The germline CDR1 and CDR2 sequences are SGDLS and YYNGEE. In nucleotides, the CDR3 is TGTGCCAGCAGCCTACAGTCCAGGAACACTGAAGCTTTCTTT. It translates to CASSLQSRNTEAFF.

This clone occurred a few times. V gene TRBV6-5 combines with J gene TRBJ1-6; D is perhaps TRBD1 (6 bases). Per the germline V gene, CDR1 is MNHEY and CDR2 is SVGAGI. Trimming took 6 bases from V and 7 from J, leaving 10 bases between them. The CDR3 has 13 amino acids. CDR3 in amino acids: CASRWTANSPLHF. The DNA of the CDR3 is TGTGCCAGCAGGTGGACAGCCAATTCACCCCTCCACTTT.

This clone has just a few counts. The J gene is TRBJ2-3, the V gene TRBV25-1; possibly TRBD2 for D (6 bases). Deletions cut 5 bases from V and 2 bases from J, with 11 bases between. The germline V gene encodes CDR1 MGHDK and CDR2 SYGVNS. The CDR3 contains 14 residues. This chain's CDR3 is CASSSGWTTDTQYF. The CDR3 region has the DNA TGTGCCAGCAGTAGCGGGTGGACCACAGATACGCAGTATTTT.

The V call is TRBV6-1, the J call TRBJ2-1; the match to TRBD1 covers 7 bases. The CDR3 totals 14 residues. J was trimmed by 8 bases and V by 6 bases; bases with no gene match: 10. Looked up from germline, CDR1 is MNHNS and CDR2 is SASEGT. The CDR3 protein is CASRTGVGYYEQFF. As DNA, the CDR3 is TGTGCCAGCAGAACAGGGGTCGGGTACTATGAGCAGTTCTTC.

This sequence joins TRBV6-1 and TRBJ1-2; D is unresolved. CDR3 length: 16 residues. Germline lookup yields CDR1 MNHNS and CDR2 SASEGT. V shed 0 bases and J shed 4 bases, with 15 bases lying between them. CDR3 sequence reads: CASSEARGAASYGYTF. CDR3 sequence (DNA): TGTGCCAGCAGTGAAGCGCGGGGAGCGGCTAGCTATGGCTACACCTTC.

The V call is TRBV6-1, the J call TRBJ1-3; D not certain. CDR3 size: 14 residues. The V and J ends lost 2 bases and 2 bases respectively, with 7 bases between them. Germline V CDR1 and CDR2: MNHNS, SASEGT. The CDR3 bases are TGTGCCAGCAGTGAAATGTCGGCTGGAAACACCATATATTTT. Protein: CASSEMSAGNTIYF.

The chain joins TRBV29-1 to TRBJ2-1, with TRBD1 matching over 7 bases. This CDR3 is 13 amino acids long. V lost 5 bases and J lost 2; bases outside the gene matches: 3. Germline V gives CDR1 SQVTM, CDR2 ANQGSEA. The CDR3 sequence: CSVPGQTYNEQFF. Here the CDR3 DNA reads TGCAGCGTTCCGGGACAGACCTACAATGAGCAGTTCTTC.

The chain employs TRBV19 and TRBJ1-5; D gene ambiguous. Germline V gene data show CDR1 as LNHDA and CDR2 as SQIVND (reference sequence). Trimming shortened V by 3 bases and J by 0 bases, and 9 bases separated the two germline ends. CDR3 length equals 15 residues. The CDR3 loop reads CASSISGYSNQPQHF. Here the CDR3 DNA reads TGTGCCAGTAGTATCTCCGGTTATAGCAATCAGCCCCAGCATTTT.

The chain recombines TRBV4-1 with TRBJ2-1; 7 bases fit TRBD1. The CDR3 is 15 amino acids. Germline V CDR1 and CDR2: MGHRA, YSYEKL. V gave up 2 bases and J gave up 5 bases; unmatched junction bases: 6. This CDR3 is CASSQPGQTNNEQFF. The DNA for the CDR3 is TGCGCCAGCAGCCAACCGGGACAGACTAACAATGAGCAGTTCTTC.

The genes are TRBV5-1 and TRBJ2-5; 9 bases line up with TRBD1. The CDR3 is 15 residues long. Germline-derived CDR1 and CDR2 are SGHRS and YFSETQ. J was trimmed by 1 base and V by 3 bases; bases with no gene match: 4. DNA of the CDR3: TGCGCCAGCAGCTGGGACAGGGTAGGCCAAGAGACCCAGTACTTC. Translation: CASSWDRVGQETQYF.

This clone was seen a few times. The V gene is TRBV5-1, the J gene TRBJ1-1; D is perhaps TRBD1 (5 bases). The CDR3 contains 13 residues. Trimming shortened V by 7 bases and J by 4 bases, and 14 bases separated the two germline ends. Germline V CDR1 and CDR2: SGHRS, YFSETQ. The CDR3 nucleotides are TGCGCCAGCGGACAAGCGGGTGGCACTGAAGCTTTCTTT. Protein product: CASGQAGGTEAFF.

This clone was found a few times. This chain links TRBV7-9 with TRBJ1-2; D is perhaps TRBD1 (6 bases). V shed 3 bases and J shed 5 bases, with 13 bases lying between them. The germline V gene encodes CDR1 SEHNR and CDR2 FQNEAQ (reference sequence). The CDR3 contains 14 residues. CDR3 amino acids: CASSLNRVGYGYTF. CDR3 coding DNA: TGTGCCAGCAGCTTGAACAGGGTTGGATATGGCTACACCTTC.

This clone was observed a few times. The J gene is TRBJ2-2, the V gene TRBV18, with TRBD2 identical over 7 bases. The ends lost 6 bases at V and 1 base at J; junction bases unmatched: 2. The length of the CDR3 is 14 residues. Looked up from germline, CDR1 is KGHSH and CDR2 is LQKENI. The CDR3 coding sequence is TGTGCCAGCTCCCCGGGGGGGAACACCGGGGAGCTGTTTTTT. It specifies CASSPGGNTGELFF.